The sequence of this TCR beta chain was determined in a study of blood T cell repertoires in COVID-19. Across the study: The origin of the acute and convalescent COVID-19 samples was the United States, Italy and Spain. Sample material is recorded as cDNA or gDNA derived from T cells, B-cell-depleted T cells, or PBMCs.

Germline V gene sequence: CDR1 SGDLS, CDR2 YYNGEE. This CDR3 region has 13 residues. V lost 0 bases and J lost 7, with 7 bases in between. As originally analysed: Amplification from reference gene primers served as the basis for estimated nucleated cell counts. The method was immunoSEQ multiplex PCR; TCRdb's version includes in-frame clones alone and lacks a portion of them. V and J calls plus clone size are reproduced from that table; the DNA served to infer D and trimming. Altogether roughly 200,000 clones are present, around 80% being singletons, with the ten largest covering roughly 7.8%. The origin of this receptor is a woman of 80 years or more with COVID-19, enrolled during active disease. Sequencing was carried out using peripheral blood. The rearrangement joins TRBV9 to TRBJ1-4; tentatively, D is TRBD1 (5 bases). This CDR3 reads CASSVGQGEKLFF. DNA of the CDR3: TGTGCCAGCAGCGTAGGGCAGGGTGAAAAACTGTTTTTT.